This record concerns one T cell receptor (beta chain) sequence. This receptor's antigen is unknown. Base qualities are not provided; no much larger clone lies one nucleotide away. For the CD8 naive samples, CD45RO-negative cells were positively selected for CCR7, yielding a CD45RA+CCR7+ population from which TemRA cells were excluded. Healthy HIV-negative adults with no recently reported acute infections or vaccinations were included as donors. Every donor was a Caucasian adult residing in Nashville, Tennessee, USA. Blood was obtained by leukapheresis, after which PBMCs were separated by Ficoll-Histopaque density gradient centrifugation and cryopreserved in liquid nitrogen vapor phase. Analytical flow cytometry was used to check the purity and quantity of every magnetically sorted T cell population. Genomic DNA was isolated from every sorted fraction and measured by UV absorbance on a Nanodrop 2000c.

Relative to germline, V is 7 bases shorter and J is 1 base shorter, with 13 bases between their ends. Per the germline V gene, MNHEY is the CDR1 and SVGAGI is the CDR2. There are 14 amino acids in the CDR3, from cysteine to phenylalanine inclusive. The retained sequence is limited to the CDR3, 42 bases, with the frame set at the first base. This sample is part of a study of shared clonotypes between healthy human individuals (dated by TCRdb to 2018 to 2021). Study-level background: The cohort included a few men and a couple of women between 18 and 49 years of age. For each donor, CD4 naive and CD4 memory were each given three plates, CD8 naive was given two plates, and CD8 memory was given one plate. Blood TCR repertoires of five healthy adults were deeply sequenced to estimate repertoire size and the extent of clonotype sharing between individuals. To increase sequencing depth and limit assay-specific biases, different laboratories used diverse techniques to prepare libraries and sequence TCR repertoires. Per donor, leukapheresis produced somewhere between about 0.8 and 9 billion PBMCs. What the study reported, not specific to this receptor: Across a few donors, approximately 5% of naive CD4, approximately 3.6% of naive CD8, 2.3% of memory CD4, and 0.4% of memory CD8 clonotypes were shared. Incomplete sequencing was indicated by rarefaction of sorted-subset datasets, despite the large sequencing depth. Sampling was restricted to blood, and TCR repertoires in tissues likely differ from the TCR repertoires found in blood. Estimated clonotype richness was generally larger for naive than for memory subsets. Because the study included only a small number of donors, the genetic and exposure-history diversity represented was limited. Higher generation probabilities were observed for clonotypes shared by all four sorted-subset donors than for non-shared clonotypes. Pairwise subsampling indicated that sequencing depth was expected to affect the degree of clonotype sharing among donors.

TCR CDR3 regions were amplified from genomic DNA by multiplex PCR using the deep immunoSEQ assay. Genomic DNA extracted from each cell subset was distributed evenly over all wells of several immunoSEQ 96-well plates, and each plate served as one replicate. Each replicate PCR for sorted subsets received approximately 220 ng genomic DNA, equal to roughly 33,000 T cell genomes. The purified libraries were quantified using a Qubit 3.0 fluorometer, sized with a Bioanalyzer 2100, and then quantified again using the KAPA Library Quantification kit. Every immunoSEQ 96-well plate was sequenced on a dedicated single-read 150-cycle Illumina NextSeq 550 flow cell. Per the source publication's procedure: The immunoSEQ output contained only junctional sequences without quality scores, so filtering could not match that applied to full-length reads. Sequences were annotated with PyIR, a Python wrapper for IgBLAST v1.9, and V/J genes and CDR3 were assigned using IMGT germline references. Any read was removed if the V/J assignment was weak (E-value above 1e-6), the CDR3 was missing, or the read contained stop codons, out-of-frame junctions, or ambiguous translated residues. V3J clonotypes were defined as sequences sharing the same inferred V gene, J gene, and CDR3 amino acid sequence. The percentage overlap between two repertoires was calculated by dividing the number of shared unique clonotypes by the size of the smaller repertoire. Richness of each repertoire was evaluated using RTK rarefaction, the Chao1 estimator, and Recon v2.1 estimates of unobserved clonotypes. For all TCRbeta clonotypes obtained by the gDNA method from a few donors, generation probabilities were computed with OLGA. TCRdb mirrors the immuneACCESS table, restricted to in-frame sequences. Some clones are absent from its copies; in checked studies, under half trace to an unresolved V gene, and the reason for the others is unknown. That table supplies the V and J calls and clone size; D and trimming were determined from the DNA. The sample has about 2.1 million clones on record, 93% of them singletons. 1.5% to 2% of the sample comes from the top ten.

The chain was built from TRBV6-5 and TRBJ1-1, with no confidently assigned D gene. The sequenced sample was naive CD8+ T cells from PBMCs. Per the publication, the cell subset or site label means: CD45RA+CCR7+. The clonotype originates from a man aged 18 to 29 in good health. Some clones in this sample may be carry-over from other donors' samples. This receptor has the CDR3 CASNRPEGNTEAFF. The nucleotide sequence is TGTGCCAGCAATCGCCCCGAGGGGAACACTGAAGCTTTCTTT.